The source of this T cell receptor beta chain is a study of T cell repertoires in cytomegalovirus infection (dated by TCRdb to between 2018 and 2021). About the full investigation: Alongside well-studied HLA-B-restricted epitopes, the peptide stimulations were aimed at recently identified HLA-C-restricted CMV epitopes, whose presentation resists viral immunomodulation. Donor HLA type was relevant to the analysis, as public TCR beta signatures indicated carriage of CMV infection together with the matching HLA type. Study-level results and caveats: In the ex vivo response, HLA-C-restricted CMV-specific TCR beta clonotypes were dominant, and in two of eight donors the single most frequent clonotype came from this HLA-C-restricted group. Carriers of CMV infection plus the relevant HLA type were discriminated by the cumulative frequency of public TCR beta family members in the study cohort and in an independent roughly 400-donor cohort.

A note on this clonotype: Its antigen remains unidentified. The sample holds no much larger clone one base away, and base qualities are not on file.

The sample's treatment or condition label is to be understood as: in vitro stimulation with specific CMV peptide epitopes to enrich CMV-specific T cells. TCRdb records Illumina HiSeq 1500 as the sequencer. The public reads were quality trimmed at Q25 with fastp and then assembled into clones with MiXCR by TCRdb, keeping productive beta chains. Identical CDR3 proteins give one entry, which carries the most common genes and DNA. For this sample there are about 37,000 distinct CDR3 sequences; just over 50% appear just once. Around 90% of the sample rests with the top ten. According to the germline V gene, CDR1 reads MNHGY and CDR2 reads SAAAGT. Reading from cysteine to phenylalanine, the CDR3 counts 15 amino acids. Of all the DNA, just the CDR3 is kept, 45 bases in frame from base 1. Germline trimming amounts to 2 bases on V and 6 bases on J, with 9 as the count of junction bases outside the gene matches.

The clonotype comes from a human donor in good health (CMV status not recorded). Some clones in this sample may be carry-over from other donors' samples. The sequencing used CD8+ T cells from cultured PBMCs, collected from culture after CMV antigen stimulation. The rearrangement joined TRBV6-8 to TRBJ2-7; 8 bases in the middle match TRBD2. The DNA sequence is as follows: TGTGCCAGCAGTTACGAGTTGTGGCTAGCGGGCGAGCAGTACTTC. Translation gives CASSYELWLAGEQYF.